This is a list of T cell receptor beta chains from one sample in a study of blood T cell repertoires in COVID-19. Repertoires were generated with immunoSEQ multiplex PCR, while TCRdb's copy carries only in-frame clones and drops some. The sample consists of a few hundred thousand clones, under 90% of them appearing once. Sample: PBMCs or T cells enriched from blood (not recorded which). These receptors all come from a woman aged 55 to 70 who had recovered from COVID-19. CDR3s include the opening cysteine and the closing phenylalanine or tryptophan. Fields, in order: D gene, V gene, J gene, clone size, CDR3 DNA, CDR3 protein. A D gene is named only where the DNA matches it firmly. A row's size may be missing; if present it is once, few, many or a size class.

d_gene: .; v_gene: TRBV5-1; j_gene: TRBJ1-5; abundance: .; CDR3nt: TGCGCCAGCTCAACCGCCGGGGGGAATAATCAGCCCCAGCATTTT; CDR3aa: CASSTAGGNNQPQHF
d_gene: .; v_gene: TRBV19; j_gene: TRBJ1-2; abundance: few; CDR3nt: TGTGCCAGAGTGGACGGGACACTCGGCTATGGCTACACCTTC; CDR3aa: CARVDGTLGYGYTF
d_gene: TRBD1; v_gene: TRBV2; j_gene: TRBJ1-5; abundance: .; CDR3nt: TGTGCCAGCAGTAACAGGGGGCGCGATCAGCCCCAGCATTTT; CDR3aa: CASSNRGRDQPQHF
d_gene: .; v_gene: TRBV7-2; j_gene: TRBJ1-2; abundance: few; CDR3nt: TGTGCCAGCAGCATTTTCAGGGGAAATGGCTACACCTTC; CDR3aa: CASSIFRGNGYTF
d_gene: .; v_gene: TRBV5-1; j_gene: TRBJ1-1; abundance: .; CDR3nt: TGCGCCAGCAGCTTGCAAGGGAGGGACACTGAAGCTTTCTTT; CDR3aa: CASSLQGRDTEAFF
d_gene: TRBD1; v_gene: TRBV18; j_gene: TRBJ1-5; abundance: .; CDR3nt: TGTGCCAGCTCACCACAAGAAAGGGGGCTCCAGCCCCAGCATTTT; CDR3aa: CASSPQERGLQPQHF
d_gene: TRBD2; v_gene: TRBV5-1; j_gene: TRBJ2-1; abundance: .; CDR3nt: TGCGCCAGCAGCCCGAGCGGGAGGGCCCTCTACAATGAGCAGTTCTTC; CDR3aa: CASSPSGRALYNEQFF
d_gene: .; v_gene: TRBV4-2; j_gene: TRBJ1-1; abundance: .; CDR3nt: TGTGCCAGCAGCCAAGATTCGGGAGGGAACACTGAAGCTTTCTTT; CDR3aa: CASSQDSGGNTEAFF
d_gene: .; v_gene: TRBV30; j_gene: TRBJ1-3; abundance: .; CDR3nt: TGTGCCTTTCAGACAGTCTCTGGAAACACCATATATTTT; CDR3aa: CAFQTVSGNTIYF
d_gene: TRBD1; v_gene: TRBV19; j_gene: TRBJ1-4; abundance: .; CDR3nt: TGTGCCAGTCGAGGACAGGCTAGGTGGAAACTGTTTTTT; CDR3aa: CASRGQARWKLFF